These T cell receptor beta chains were read from a single sample in a study of cytomegalovirus exposure and HLA in healthy donors. TCRdb keeps only in-frame clones here, not all; method: immunoSEQ multiplex PCR. This sample yields 150,000 to 180,000 clones, of which around 79% are seen a single time; over 6% belongs to the top ten. Sequences were obtained from PBMCs. The source of these receptors is a man younger than 45 in good health and CMV-seropositive. CDR3s include the opening cysteine and the closing phenylalanine or tryptophan. Fields, in order: clone size, J gene, V gene, D gene, CDR3 protein, CDR3 DNA. The D gene is left open where the match is weak. Expanded clones are given a class, and other clones once, few, many or no size at all.

clone size: -
J gene: TRBJ1-5
V gene: TRBV11-2
D gene: -
CDR3 protein: CASSAKQNQPQHF
CDR3 DNA: TGTGCCAGCAGCGCAAAACAAAATCAGCCCCAGCATTTT

clone size: -
J gene: TRBJ1-2
V gene: TRBV4-2
D gene: -
CDR3 protein: CASSQEAALNYGYTF
CDR3 DNA: TGTGCCAGCAGCCAAGAAGCTGCCCTTAACTATGGCTACACCTTC

clone size: -
J gene: TRBJ2-5
V gene: TRBV23-1
D gene: TRBD2
CDR3 protein: CASNAGERDTGLAGVRVEETQYF
CDR3 DNA: TGCGCCAGCAACGCGGGGGAGCGCGACACGGGACTAGCGGGAGTTCGGGTTGAAGAGACCCAGTACTTC

clone size: -
J gene: TRBJ2-5
V gene: TRBV7-9
D gene: -
CDR3 protein: CASSLGGVQETQYF
CDR3 DNA: TGTGCCAGCAGCTTAGGGGGGGTCCAAGAGACCCAGTACTTC

clone size: -
J gene: TRBJ2-1
V gene: TRBV5-4
D gene: TRBD2
CDR3 protein: CASSPGTSGRVEQFF
CDR3 DNA: TGTGCCAGCAGCCCCGGGACTAGCGGGAGAGTTGAGCAGTTCTTC

clone size: -
J gene: TRBJ2-1
V gene: TRBV18
D gene: -
CDR3 protein: CASSQDLGGSYNEQFF
CDR3 DNA: TGTGCCAGCTCACAGGATTTGGGGGGTTCCTACAATGAGCAGTTCTTC

clone size: -
J gene: TRBJ2-1
V gene: TRBV9
D gene: TRBD1
CDR3 protein: CASSGYRGSYNEQFF
CDR3 DNA: TGTGCCAGCAGCGGCTACAGGGGAAGCTACAATGAGCAGTTCTTC

clone size: -
J gene: TRBJ2-7
V gene: TRBV30
D gene: TRBD1
CDR3 protein: CAWGTGGNEQYF
CDR3 DNA: TGTGCCTGGGGGACAGGGGGCAACGAGCAGTACTTC

clone size: -
J gene: TRBJ1-1
V gene: TRBV29-1
D gene: TRBD1
CDR3 protein: CSASTGQGGTEAFF
CDR3 DNA: TGCAGCGCGAGCACTGGACAGGGCGGGACTGAAGCTTTCTTT

clone size: few
J gene: TRBJ2-7
V gene: TRBV7-8
D gene: -
CDR3 protein: CASSPGLPTYEQYF
CDR3 DNA: TGTGCCAGCAGCCCAGGGTTACCCACCTACGAGCAGTACTTC

clone size: -
J gene: TRBJ2-7
V gene: TRBV4-2
D gene: TRBD2
CDR3 protein: CASSQGTSGGWEQYF
CDR3 DNA: TGTGCCAGCAGCCAAGGGACTAGCGGGGGATGGGAGCAGTACTTC

clone size: few
J gene: TRBJ1-1
V gene: TRBV6-1
D gene: -
CDR3 protein: CATSYGPMDTEAFF
CDR3 DNA: TGTGCCACCTCGTATGGGCCGATGGACACTGAAGCTTTCTTT

clone size: -
J gene: TRBJ2-5
V gene: TRBV5-6
D gene: TRBD1
CDR3 protein: CASSPTGAGPAETQYF
CDR3 DNA: TGTGCCAGCAGCCCGACAGGGGCGGGGCCCGCAGAGACCCAGTACTTC

clone size: -
J gene: TRBJ1-2
V gene: TRBV5-1
D gene: TRBD1
CDR3 protein: CASRSGGEDGYTF
CDR3 DNA: TGCGCCAGCAGGTCAGGGGGCGAGGATGGCTACACCTTC

clone size: -
J gene: TRBJ2-7
V gene: TRBV9
D gene: TRBD1
CDR3 protein: CASSRQGGIHEQYF
CDR3 DNA: TGTGCCAGCAGCCGACAGGGCGGAATACACGAGCAGTACTTC

clone size: -
J gene: TRBJ1-2
V gene: TRBV10-2
D gene: TRBD1
CDR3 protein: CASTGTVYGYTF
CDR3 DNA: TGCGCCAGCACCGGGACAGTCTATGGCTACACCTTC